The rows below give T cell receptor beta chains drawn from one sample of a study of cytomegalovirus exposure and HLA in healthy donors. Sequencing was performed with immunoSEQ multiplex PCR; in TCRdb, only in-frame clones are kept and a portion is missing. Of some 150,000 clones in the sample, 80% to 90% were seen once. Sequencing was carried out using PBMCs. These receptors were taken from a man in his forties or fifties in good health and CMV-seropositive. Each CDR3 is given without its conserved first and last residue. Fields, in order: CDR3 protein, V gene.

CDR3aa: ASSPQDRNTEAF
v_gene: TRBV18

CDR3aa: ASSLSGNTIY
v_gene: TRBV11-2

CDR3aa: ASIPSWDRVVTQY
v_gene: TRBV7-2

CDR3aa: ASPPRETQY
v_gene: TRBV6-5

CDR3aa: ASRTGTGYYEQY
v_gene: TRBV6-1

CDR3aa: ASSPGQVNTEAF
v_gene: TRBV11-3

CDR3aa: ASSPQYQRPDNYGYT
v_gene: TRBV18

CDR3aa: ASSFLRDRGYNEQF
v_gene: TRBV11-2

CDR3aa: ASSDGTGELF
v_gene: TRBV19

CDR3aa: ASSLGGRWREKLF
v_gene: TRBV5-5

CDR3aa: ASSHPSGGAETQY
v_gene: TRBV14

CDR3aa: ASGLSRQGPTGELF
v_gene: TRBV12-5

CDR3aa: ASSAPTGQEGYT
v_gene: TRBV7-9

CDR3aa: ASSYRDRGLPQH
v_gene: TRBV5-1

CDR3aa: ASSPLLAGEGGTDTQY
v_gene: TRBV18

CDR3aa: ASSNPTGTEAF
v_gene: TRBV25-1

CDR3aa: ASSRRDSKETQY
v_gene: TRBV2

CDR3aa: ASSLAGGISGANVLT
v_gene: TRBV7-3

CDR3aa: ASSSGPREGEQF
v_gene: TRBV5-1

CDR3aa: ASSFRGNYGYT
v_gene: TRBV5-8

CDR3aa: ASRGTTRSTGELF
v_gene: TRBV19

CDR3aa: ASSVGGGWSTEAF
v_gene: TRBV9

CDR3aa: ASSQETGFNGELF
v_gene: TRBV4-3

CDR3aa: ASSRVASYGYT
v_gene: TRBV28